This T cell receptor (beta chain) emerged from a study of T cells in narcolepsy. About the research overall: Healthy controls were enrolled alongside patients with narcolepsy type 1 or type 2. Study-wide points: Comparing one patient's CSF and blood CD4+ clonotypes highlighted HCRT- and TRIB2-specific autoreactive clonotypes.

With regard to this clone: Its antigen remains unknown.

This table comes from immunoSEQ multiplex PCR, and its TCRdb copy is limited to in-frame clones, with some not included. The profile shows over 30,000 clones, roughly nine tenths of them singletons. The CDR3 consists of 15 residues. CDR1 is SSHAT and CDR2 is FNYEAQ in the germline V gene (reference sequence). V dropped 0 bases and J dropped 4 bases, with 10 bases sitting between them. This TCR derives from a human donor with narcolepsy. The rearrangement links TRBV7-7 to TRBJ2-1, with a possible D match to TRBD1 (5 bases). The sample consisted of CD45RA- memory CD4+ T cells from PBMCs. The CDR3, as DNA: TGTGCCAGCAGCTTAGCTTCAGGGAAATACAATGAGCAGTTCTTC. This codes for CASSLASGKYNEQFF.